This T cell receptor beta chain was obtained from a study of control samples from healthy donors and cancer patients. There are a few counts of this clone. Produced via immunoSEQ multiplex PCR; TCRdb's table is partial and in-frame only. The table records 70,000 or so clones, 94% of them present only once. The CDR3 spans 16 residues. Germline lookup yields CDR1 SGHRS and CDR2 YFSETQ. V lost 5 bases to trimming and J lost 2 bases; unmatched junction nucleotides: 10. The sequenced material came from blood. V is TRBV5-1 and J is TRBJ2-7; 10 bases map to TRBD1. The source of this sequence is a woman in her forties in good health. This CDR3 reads CASSRPGTGDPYEQYF. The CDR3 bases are TGCGCCAGCAGTCGGCCTGGGACAGGGGACCCCTACGAGCAGTACTTC.